The source of this T cell receptor beta chain is a study of beta chain features in type 1 diabetes. The study reverse transcribed the entire isolated RNA, so it sequenced expressed TCRB transcripts. Here immunoSEQ multiplex PCR was the method, and the copy in TCRdb shows in-frame clones only, minus some. The sample consists of roughly 500,000 clones, about 30% of them appearing once. The CDR3 runs 16 residues. The germline V gene has CDR1 MNHEY and CDR2 SVGAGI. Details on this clone: One end of the junction varies from germline; a read error may be responsible.

Sequences were obtained from naive CD4+ T cells from blood. The chain couples TRBV6-5 to TRBJ2-2; possible D gene TRBD2, 6 bases. The receptor was isolated from a man aged 18 to 29 in good health. As DNA, the CDR3 is TGTGCCAGCAGTTTCGTAGGGCTAGCGAAGACCGGGGAGCTGTTTTTT. Encoded protein: CASSFVGLAKTGELFF.